This TCR beta chain was obtained from a study of blood T cell repertoires in COVID-19. On the study more broadly: PBMCs, B-cell-depleted T cells, or T cells were the source of the cDNA or gDNA that made up the material.

Original data processing: Quantification of nucleated cells was approximated via reference gene primer amplification. Sequencing was performed with immunoSEQ multiplex PCR; in TCRdb, only in-frame clones are kept and a portion is missing. That table gives V, J and clone size, and the DNA gave D and trimming. The table records 60,000 to 65,000 clones, under 80% of them present only once. Trimming removed 2 bases from V and 0 bases from J; junction bases left unmatched: 9. Germline-derived CDR1 and CDR2 are LNHDA and SQIVND (reference sequence). This CDR3 is built from 19 residues. What was sequenced was peripheral blood. This sequence originates from a man in his sixties with acute or convalescent COVID-19. The chain is built from TRBV19 and TRBJ2-6, with 8 bases that match TRBD1. The CDR3 sequence: CASSIRGGQGRSGANVLTF. The DNA of the CDR3 is TGTGCCAGTAGTATAAGAGGAGGACAGGGACGCTCTGGGGCCAACGTCCTGACTTTC.